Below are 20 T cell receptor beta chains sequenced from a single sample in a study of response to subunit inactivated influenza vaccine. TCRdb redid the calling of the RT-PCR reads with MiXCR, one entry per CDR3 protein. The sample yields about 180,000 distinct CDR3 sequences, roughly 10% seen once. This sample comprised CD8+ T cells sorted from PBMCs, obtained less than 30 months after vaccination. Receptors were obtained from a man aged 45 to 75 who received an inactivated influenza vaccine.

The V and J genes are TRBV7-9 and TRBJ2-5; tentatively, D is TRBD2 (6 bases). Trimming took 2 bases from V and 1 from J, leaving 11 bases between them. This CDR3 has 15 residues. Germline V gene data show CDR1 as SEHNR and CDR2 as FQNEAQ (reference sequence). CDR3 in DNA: TGTGCCAGCAGCTTAATAGTGGGAGGCCAAGAGACCCAGTACTTC. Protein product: CASSLIVGGQETQYF.

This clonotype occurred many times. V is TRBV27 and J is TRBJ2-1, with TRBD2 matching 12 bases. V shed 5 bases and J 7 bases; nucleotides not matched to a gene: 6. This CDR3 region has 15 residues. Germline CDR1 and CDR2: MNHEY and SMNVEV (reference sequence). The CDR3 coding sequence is TGTGCCAGCAGTCACGGGACTAGCGGGTATAATGAGCAGTTCTTC. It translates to CASSHGTSGYNEQFF.

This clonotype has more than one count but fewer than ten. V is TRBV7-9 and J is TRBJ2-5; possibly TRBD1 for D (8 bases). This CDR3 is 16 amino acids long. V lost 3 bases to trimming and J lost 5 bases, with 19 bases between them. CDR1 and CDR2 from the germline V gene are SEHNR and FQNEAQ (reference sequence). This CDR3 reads CASSFPDDRGGETQYF. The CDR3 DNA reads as TGTGCCAGCAGCTTTCCTGATGACAGGGGAGGGGAGACCCAGTACTTC.

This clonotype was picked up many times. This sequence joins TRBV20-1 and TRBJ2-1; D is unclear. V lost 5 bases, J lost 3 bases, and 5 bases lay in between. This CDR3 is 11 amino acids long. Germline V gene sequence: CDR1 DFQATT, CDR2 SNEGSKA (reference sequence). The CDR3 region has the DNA TGCAGTGCTGGGTACTACAATGAGCAGTTCTTC. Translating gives CSAGYYNEQFF.

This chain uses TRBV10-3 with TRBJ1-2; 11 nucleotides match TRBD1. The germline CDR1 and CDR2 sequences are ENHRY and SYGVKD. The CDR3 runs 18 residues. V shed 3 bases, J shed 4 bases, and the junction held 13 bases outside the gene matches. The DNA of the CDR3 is TGTGCCATCAGTGACCGGCCGGACAGGGGGCGCTCGGGCTATGGCTACACCTTC. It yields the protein CAISDRPDRGRSGYGYTF.

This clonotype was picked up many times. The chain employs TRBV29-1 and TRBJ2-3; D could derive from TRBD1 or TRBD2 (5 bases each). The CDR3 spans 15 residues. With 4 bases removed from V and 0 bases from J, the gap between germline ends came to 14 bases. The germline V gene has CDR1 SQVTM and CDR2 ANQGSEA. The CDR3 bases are TGCAGCGTTGTGGGGGATAACTATAGCACAGATACGCAGTATTTT. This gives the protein CSVVGDNYSTDTQYF.

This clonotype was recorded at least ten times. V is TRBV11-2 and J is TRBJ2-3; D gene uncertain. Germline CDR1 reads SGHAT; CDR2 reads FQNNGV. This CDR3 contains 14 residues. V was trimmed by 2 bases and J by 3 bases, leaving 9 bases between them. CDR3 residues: CASSLFLGTDTQYF. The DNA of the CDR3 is TGTGCCAGCAGCTTATTCTTGGGGACAGATACGCAGTATTTT.

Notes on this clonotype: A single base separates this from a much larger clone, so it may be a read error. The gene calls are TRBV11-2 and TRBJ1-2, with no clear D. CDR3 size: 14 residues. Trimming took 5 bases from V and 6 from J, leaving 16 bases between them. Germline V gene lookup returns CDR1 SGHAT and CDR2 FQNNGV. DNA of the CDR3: TGTGCCAGCAGCACGCATCCCGCGGCTCATGGCTACACCTTC. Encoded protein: CASSTHPAAHGYTF.

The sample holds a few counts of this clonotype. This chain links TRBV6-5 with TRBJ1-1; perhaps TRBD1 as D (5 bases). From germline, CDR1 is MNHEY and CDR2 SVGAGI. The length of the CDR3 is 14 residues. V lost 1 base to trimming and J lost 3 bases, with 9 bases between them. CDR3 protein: CASSYWQGHTEAFF. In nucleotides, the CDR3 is TGTGCCAGCAGTTACTGGCAGGGCCACACTGAAGCTTTCTTT.

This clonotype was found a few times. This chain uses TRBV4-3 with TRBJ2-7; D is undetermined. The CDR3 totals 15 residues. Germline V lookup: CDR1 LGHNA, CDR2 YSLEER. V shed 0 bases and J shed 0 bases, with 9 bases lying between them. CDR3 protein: CASSQDRSVSYEQYF. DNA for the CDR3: TGCGCCAGCAGCCAAGATCGGAGTGTCTCCTACGAGCAGTACTTC.

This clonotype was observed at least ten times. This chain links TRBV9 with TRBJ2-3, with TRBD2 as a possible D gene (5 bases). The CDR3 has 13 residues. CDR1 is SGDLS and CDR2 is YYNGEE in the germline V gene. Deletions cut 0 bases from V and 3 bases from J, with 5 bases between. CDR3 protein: CASSVGRTDTQYF. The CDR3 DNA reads TGTGCCAGCAGCGTAGGGAGGACAGATACGCAGTATTTT.

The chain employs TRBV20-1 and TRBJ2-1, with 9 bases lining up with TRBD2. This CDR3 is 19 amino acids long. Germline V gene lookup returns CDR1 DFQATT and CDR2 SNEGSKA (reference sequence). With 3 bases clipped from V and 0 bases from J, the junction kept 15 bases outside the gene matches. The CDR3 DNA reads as TGCAGTGCTAGCCCCCTTAGGCGGGGGGGAACAAGCTCCTACAATGAGCAGTTCTTC. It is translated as CSASPLRRGGTSSYNEQFF.

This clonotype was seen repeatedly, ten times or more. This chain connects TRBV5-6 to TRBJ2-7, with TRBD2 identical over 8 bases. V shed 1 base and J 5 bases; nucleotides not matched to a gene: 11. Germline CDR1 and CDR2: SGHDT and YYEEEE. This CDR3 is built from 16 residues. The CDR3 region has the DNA TGTGCCAGCAGCTTGCCGAGACTAGCGACAAGTAACGAGCAGTACTTC. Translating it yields CASSLPRLATSNEQYF.

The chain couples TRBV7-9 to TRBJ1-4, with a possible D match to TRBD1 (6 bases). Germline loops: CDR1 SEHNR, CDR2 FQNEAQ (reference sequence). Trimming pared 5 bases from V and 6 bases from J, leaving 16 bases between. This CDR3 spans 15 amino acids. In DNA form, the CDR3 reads TGTGCCAGCAGCGACCCCGGGGGGCTCCATGAAAAACTGTTTTTT. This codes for CASSDPGGLHEKLFF.

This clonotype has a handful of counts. The CDR3 DNA follows: TGTGCCAGCAGTTCGGTTGGGGTAGCGGCAGATACGCAGTATTTT. This encodes CASSSVGVAADTQYF. The V and J genes are TRBV6-2 or TRBV6-3 and TRBJ2-3, with a weak D call TRBD2 (6 bases). The V end lost 4 bases, the J end lost 4 bases, and 15 bases lay between the germline ends. The CDR3 sequence is 15 residues long. The V gene's germline CDR1 is MNHEY and CDR2 SVGEGT.

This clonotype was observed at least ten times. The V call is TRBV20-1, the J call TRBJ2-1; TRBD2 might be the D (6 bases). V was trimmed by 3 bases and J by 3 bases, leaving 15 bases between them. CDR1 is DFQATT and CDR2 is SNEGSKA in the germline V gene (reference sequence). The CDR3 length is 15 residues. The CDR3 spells CSASRPRGFYNEQFF. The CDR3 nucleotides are TGCAGTGCTAGTAGGCCCCGGGGGTTCTACAATGAGCAGTTCTTC.

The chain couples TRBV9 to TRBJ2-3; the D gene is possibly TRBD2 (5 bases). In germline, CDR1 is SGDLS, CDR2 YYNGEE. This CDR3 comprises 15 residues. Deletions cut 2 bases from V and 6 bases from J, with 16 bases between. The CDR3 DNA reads TGTGCCAGCAGCGTCCCCCCCGGGGTAGTGGATACGCAGTATTTT. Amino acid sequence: CASSVPPGVVDTQYF.

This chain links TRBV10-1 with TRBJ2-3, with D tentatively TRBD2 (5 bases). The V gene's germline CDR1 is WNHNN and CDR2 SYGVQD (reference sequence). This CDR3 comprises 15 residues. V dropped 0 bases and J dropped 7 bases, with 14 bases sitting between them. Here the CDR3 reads CASSESTGYGYTQYF. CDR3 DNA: TGCGCCAGCAGTGAGTCTACGGGGTACGGGTATACGCAGTATTTT.

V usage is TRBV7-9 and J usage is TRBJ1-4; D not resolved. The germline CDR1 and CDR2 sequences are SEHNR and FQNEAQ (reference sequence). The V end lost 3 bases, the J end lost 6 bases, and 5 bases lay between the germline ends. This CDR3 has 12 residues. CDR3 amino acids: CASSFWHEKLFF. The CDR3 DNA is TGTGCCAGCAGCTTTTGGCATGAAAAACTGTTTTTT.

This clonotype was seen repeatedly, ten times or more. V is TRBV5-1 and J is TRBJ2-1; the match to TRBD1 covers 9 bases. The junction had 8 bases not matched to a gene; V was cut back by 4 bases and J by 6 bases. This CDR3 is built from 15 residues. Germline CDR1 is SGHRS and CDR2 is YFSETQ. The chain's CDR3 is CASSPSGQGSNEQFF. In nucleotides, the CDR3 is TGCGCCAGCAGCCCTTCGGGACAGGGAAGCAATGAGCAGTTCTTC.